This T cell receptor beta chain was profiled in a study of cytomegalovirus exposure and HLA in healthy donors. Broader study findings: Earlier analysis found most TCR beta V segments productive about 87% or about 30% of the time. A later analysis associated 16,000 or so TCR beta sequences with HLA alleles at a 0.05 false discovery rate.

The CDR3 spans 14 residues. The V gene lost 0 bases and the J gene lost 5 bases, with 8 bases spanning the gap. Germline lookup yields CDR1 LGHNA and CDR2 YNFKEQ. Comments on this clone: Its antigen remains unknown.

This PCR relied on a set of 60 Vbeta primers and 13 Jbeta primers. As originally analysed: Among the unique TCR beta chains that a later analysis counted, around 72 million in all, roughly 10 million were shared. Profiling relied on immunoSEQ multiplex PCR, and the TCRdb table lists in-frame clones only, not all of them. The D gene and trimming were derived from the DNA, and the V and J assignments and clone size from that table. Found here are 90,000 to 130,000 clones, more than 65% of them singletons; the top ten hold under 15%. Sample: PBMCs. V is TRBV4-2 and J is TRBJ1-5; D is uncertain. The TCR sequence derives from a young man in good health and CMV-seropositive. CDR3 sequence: CASSQDNSDQPQHF. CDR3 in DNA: TGTGCCAGCAGCCAAGATAATTCGGATCAGCCCCAGCATTTT.